The rows below give T cell receptor beta chains drawn from one sample of a study of shared clonotypes between healthy human individuals. Only in-frame clones appear in the TCRdb table, and some are missing; sequencing was by immunoSEQ multiplex PCR. The repertoire holds approximately 2.4 million clones, with approximately 96% as singletons. The sample consisted of naive CD4+ T cells sorted from blood. The receptors derive from a man aged 18 to 30 in good health. Both conserved end residues are trimmed from each CDR3.

v_call,j_call,cdr3_aa
TRBV25-1,TRBJ1-2,ASSSAAGGGGYT
TRBV29-1,TRBJ2-7,SVGTSYEQY
TRBV5-1,TRBJ2-3,ASSQGQVSTDTQY
TRBV5-1,TRBJ2-5,ASSRGTSGEQETQY
TRBV11-2,TRBJ1-1,ASSLGQANTEAF
TRBV4-1,TRBJ2-1,ASSQVRYNEQF
TRBV19,TRBJ2-5,ASNPGLGEETQY
TRBV15,TRBJ2-4,ATSLKLKGSKNIQY
TRBV5-1,TRBJ2-7,ASRFRLPSLYEQY
TRBV7-3,TRBJ2-7,ASSPLGGSIEQY
TRBV27,TRBJ2-1,ASKGAGNEQF
TRBV6-6,TRBJ1-3,ASSGGYSGNTIY
TRBV6-1,TRBJ2-2,ASSEAGGRVTGELF
TRBV9,TRBJ2-1,ASTSGRSNEQF
TRBV18,TRBJ2-2,ASHEAAAAGELF
TRBV7-9,TRBJ1-5,ASSRVTGRASQPQH
TRBV7-2,TRBJ2-7,ASSFEVAGGNEQY
TRBV10-3,TRBJ2-7,AISGQGLDEQY
TRBV2,TRBJ1-2,ASSEGTGRTGYGYT
TRBV9,TRBJ2-7,ASSVEAAAVSYEQY
TRBV5-4,TRBJ2-2,ASSLFRGSNTGELF
TRBV10-1,TRBJ2-7,ASSESGTPPYEQY
TRBV7-9,TRBJ2-7,ASSPLAGDRYEQY
TRBV7-2,TRBJ2-7,ASSLAGTVRGEQY
TRBV5-1,TRBJ2-1,ASSLTAGLIYNEQF
TRBV14,TRBJ2-3,ASSHQGALADTQY
TRBV4-1,TRBJ2-5,ASSQDAAGSETQY
TRBV15,TRBJ2-7,ATSRDSAVGSYEQY
TRBV18,TRBJ2-5,ASSPELAGGRETQY
TRBV10-3,TRBJ2-5,AISDGEGSGETQY
TRBV29-1,TRBJ1-2,SVVSFNYGYT
TRBV28,TRBJ1-6,ASSVPGQGSGSPLH
TRBV6-5,TRBJ2-7,ASSRGTGASYEQY
TRBV19,TRBJ1-5,ASSMVGVSGSNQPQH
TRBV6-5,TRBJ1-5,ASRRQGANQPQH
TRBV5-1,TRBJ2-1,ASSSSGRATDDEQF
TRBV5-1,TRBJ1-1,ASSLEIGGSEAF
TRBV10-2,TRBJ2-2,ASSYVTSGTGELF
TRBV6-5,TRBJ2-2,ASSKGLAGAGELF
TRBV6-1,TRBJ1-4,ASSPGPGEKLF
TRBV28,TRBJ1-4,ASGSGIRGPEKLF
TRBV11-2,TRBJ2-2,ASSFGLAGDTGELF
TRBV6-6,TRBJ2-1,ASKYGQGSSYNEQF
TRBV5-1,TRBJ1-4,ASSLGQGTNPGNEKLF